These T cell receptor beta chains were read from a single sample in a study of beta chain features in type 1 diabetes. TCRdb keeps only in-frame clones here, not all; method: immunoSEQ multiplex PCR. This table holds about 140,000 clones, approximately 9.8% found once. Specimen: central memory CD4+ T cells from blood. Receptor source: a middle-aged woman in good health. Each CDR3 is given with its conserved first and last residue. D genes are given only for firm matches. Clone size is given for some rows only: seen once, a few or many times, or a class if the clone is expanded.

D gene	clone size	J gene	V gene	CDR3 DNA	CDR3 protein
NA	few	TRBJ1-5	TRBV7-2	TGTGCCAGCAGCTTTGACAGACGTCAGCCCCAGCATTTT	CASSFDRRQPQHF
TRBD1	few	TRBJ2-2	TRBV10-1	TGCGCCAGCAGTGGGGCAGGGGGCGCCCCCGGGGAGCTGTTTTTT	CASSGAGGAPGELFF
NA	few	TRBJ1-6	TRBV5-6	TGTGCCAGCAGCTTCAGGGGTGGGTTGGGCTCACCCCTCCACTTT	CASSFRGGLGSPLHF
NA	NA	TRBJ2-2	TRBV6-6	TGTGCCAGCAGTCAGATCACCGGGGAGCTGTTTTTT	CASSQITGELFF
NA	few	TRBJ1-5	TRBV9	TGTGCCAGCAGCGCTACAGGAGATAGCAATCAGCCCCAGCATTTT	CASSATGDSNQPQHF
NA	NA	TRBJ2-3	TRBV6-5	TGTGCCAGCAGTTACTTGGGACTGCGAACAGATACGCAGTATTTT	CASSYLGLRTDTQYF
NA	NA	TRBJ2-6	TRBV27	TGTGCCAGCAGTTTACTAATCCCCAGGGTAATCGGATCTGGGGCCAACGTCCTGACTTTC	CASSLLIPRVIGSGANVLTF
TRBD1	NA	TRBJ1-2	TRBV19	TGTGCCAGTAAAACTGGCCAGGGGGCGTCGTATGGCTACACCTTC	CASKTGQGASYGYTF
NA	NA	TRBJ1-1	TRBV10-3	TGTGCCATCAGTGCCTCGAACACTGAAGCTTTCTTT	CAISASNTEAFF
TRBD1	many	TRBJ1-2	TRBV5-4	TGTGCCAGCAGCCCTGCCGGGACAGGGGTTAACTATGGCTACACCTTC	CASSPAGTGVNYGYTF
TRBD2	NA	TRBJ2-7	TRBV18	TGTGCCAGCTCACCCCAGAGAAGAGGCGGGGGGGCGTACGAGCAGTACTTC	CASSPQRRGGGAYEQYF
NA	NA	TRBJ1-5	TRBV7-2	TGTGCCAGCAGCTTTAGAGGGGGTAGCAATCAGCCCCAGCATTTT	CASSFRGGSNQPQHF
TRBD1	many	TRBJ1-6	TRBV28	TGTGCCAGCAAGCTCGGGACAGCGACTTCACCCCTCCACTTT	CASKLGTATSPLHF
NA	few	TRBJ1-2	TRBV2	TGTGCCAGCAGTGAAAGGGCAGCCGCGGGCCTTTTTAATGGCTACACCTTC	CASSERAAAGLFNGYTF
TRBD1	few	TRBJ1-1	TRBV7-8	TGTGCCAGCAGCGTCGACAGGGTCGGGAGCACTGAAGCTTTCTTT	CASSVDRVGSTEAFF
NA	many	TRBJ2-1	TRBV7-9	TGTGCCAGCAGCCTTCAGGGTATCCCTGGGAATGAGCAGTTCTTC	CASSLQGIPGNEQFF
TRBD1	NA	TRBJ2-7	TRBV5-5	TGTGCCAGCAGCTCGGACAGGGGTAACGAGCAGTACTTC	CASSSDRGNEQYF
NA	NA	TRBJ1-5	TRBV19	TGTGCCAGTAGTATAGAGCATGGCCAGGCTCAGCATTTT	CASSIEHGQAQHF
NA	few	TRBJ2-5	TRBV6-4	TGTGCCAGCAGTGGCCCTGGAAGGAGTACCCAGTACTTC	CASSGPGRSTQYF
TRBD1	NA	TRBJ1-2	TRBV7-2	TGTGCCAGCAGCGTGAATACAGGGGGCTATGGCTACACCTTC	CASSVNTGGYGYTF
NA	NA	TRBJ1-6	TRBV5-1	TGCGCCAGCAGCTTGGGCTTGGACACAAATTCACCCCTCCACTTT	CASSLGLDTNSPLHF
TRBD2	NA	TRBJ2-7	TRBV5-1	TGCGCCAGCAGCCAGCCCGGACTAGCGGGGGAAGGATGGTCCTACGAGCAGTACTTC	CASSQPGLAGEGWSYEQYF
TRBD2	few	TRBJ2-3	TRBV9	TGTGCCAGCAGCGTAGTAAGCGGGGGCGGGCCAGATACGCAGTATTTT	CASSVVSGGGPDTQYF
NA	few	TRBJ1-5	TRBV29-1	TGCAGCGTTGGGGGGGGTGGTAATGGCAATCAGCCCCAGCATTTT	CSVGGGGNGNQPQHF
NA	few	TRBJ1-5	TRBV2	TGTGCCAGCACCGCAGGGAACAGGGAGGGTCAGCCCCAGCATTTT	CASTAGNREGQPQHF
NA	NA	TRBJ1-5	TRBV19	TGTGCCAGTCGGAGCAGGGGTGGTCAGCCCCAGCATTTT	CASRSRGGQPQHF